These 26 T cell receptor beta chains were all obtained from the same sample, sequenced in a study of cytomegalovirus exposure and HLA in healthy donors. The study ran its PCR with 60 Vbeta and 13 Jbeta primers. This table comes from immunoSEQ multiplex PCR, and its TCRdb copy is limited to in-frame clones, with some not included. The table shows under 200,000 clones, with around four fifths occurring only once. Input material: PBMCs. These receptors were taken from a girl aged 2 to 9 in good health and CMV-seropositive.

This clone was picked up a small number of times. The genes are TRBV28 and TRBJ2-2; tentative D call: TRBD1 (5 bases). The CDR3 has 13 residues. Germline V gene sequence: CDR1 MDHEN, CDR2 SYDVKM. V shed 6 bases and J shed 7 bases, with 12 bases lying between them. The CDR3 loop is CASRGRVGGELFF. In DNA, the CDR3 is TGTGCCAGCAGGGGCAGGGTGGGCGGGGAGCTGTTTTTT.

This clone has just a few counts. J is TRBJ2-1 and V is TRBV28, with TRBD1 matching over 7 bases. CDR1 is MDHEN and CDR2 is SYDVKM in the germline V gene. Trimming at V came to 5 bases and at J to 6 bases, leaving 4 bases not matched to a gene. CDR3 length equals 13 residues. Here the CDR3 reads CASSEGQLNEQFF. The CDR3 DNA follows: TGTGCCAGCAGTGAGGGACAGCTCAATGAGCAGTTCTTC.

CDR3 bases: TGTGCCAGCAGTGGGACAGGGATCCAGCCCCAGCATTTT. As protein: CASSGTGIQPQHF. The chain uses TRBV6-1 and TRBJ1-5, with 8 nucleotides matching TRBD1. CDR1 is MNHNS, CDR2 SASEGT, per germline. Trimming at V came to 4 bases and at J to 7 bases, leaving 3 bases not matched to a gene. CDR3 length: 13 amino acids.

The J gene is TRBJ2-3, the V gene TRBV7-8, with 8 nucleotides matching TRBD2. CDR1 is SGHVS and CDR2 is FQNEAQ in the germline V gene. J was trimmed by 3 bases and V by 5 bases; bases with no gene match: 10. The CDR3 extends over 16 amino acids. The CDR3 loop reads CASSPRRLARTDTQYF. The CDR3 bases are TGTGCCAGCAGCCCACGAAGACTAGCGCGGACAGATACGCAGTATTTT.

The CDR3 loop reads CASSVDPGGPSYEQYF. The CDR3 coding sequence is TGTGCCAGCAGCGTAGATCCGGGAGGCCCCTCCTACGAGCAGTACTTC. The rearrangement uses TRBV9 and TRBJ2-7; 7 bases fit TRBD2. The CDR3 spans 16 residues. The V segment lost 0 bases and the J segment 0 bases; nucleotides outside the gene matches: 6. Per germline, CDR1 SGDLS and CDR2 YYNGEE. Variable domain in full (rest from reference TRBV9 and TRBJ2-7): DSGVTQTPKHLITATGQRVTLRCSPRSGDLSVYWYQQSLDQGLQFLIQYYNGEERAKGNILERFSAQQFPDLHSELNLSSLELGDSALYFCASSVDPGGPSYEQYFGPGTRLTVT.

This clone showed up just once. The rearrangement links TRBV7-9 to TRBJ1-2, with D perhaps TRBD1 (5 bases). Germline V lookup: CDR1 SEHNR, CDR2 FQNEAQ (reference sequence). V was shortened by 2 bases and J by 8 bases, with 12 bases between the two germline ends. This CDR3 contains 13 residues. CDR3 region: CASSLSRSGGYTF. Written as DNA, the CDR3 is TGTGCCAGCAGCTTAAGCAGGTCAGGGGGCTACACCTTC.

The sample holds a few counts of this clone. The rearrangement joins TRBV10-3 to TRBJ2-5, with TRBD1 matching 9 bases. After removal of 4 bases from V and 0 bases from J, the junction contained 0 bases not matched to a gene. The CDR3 is made up of 14 amino acids. Germline CDR1 reads ENHRY; CDR2 reads SYGVKD. The CDR3 sequence is CAISGQGDQETQYF. The CDR3 region has the DNA TGTGCCATCAGTGGACAGGGGGACCAAGAGACCCAGTACTTC.

This chain links TRBV9 with TRBJ2-2; 8 bases are shared with TRBD1. The trim removed 3 bases at V and 6 bases at J, leaving 7 bases unmatched. From germline, CDR1 is SGDLS and CDR2 YYNGEE. CDR3 length: 15 amino acids. The CDR3: CASSAQTGVAGELFF. The CDR3 DNA reads TGTGCCAGCAGCGCCCAGACAGGGGTGGCCGGGGAGCTGTTTTTT.

The genes are TRBV27 and TRBJ2-7; D unclear. The CDR3 is 14 residues long. Per the germline V gene, CDR1 is MNHEY and CDR2 is SMNVEV (reference sequence). Deletions cut 5 bases from V and 6 bases from J, with 17 bases between. This CDR3 reads CASSTSRLEREQYF. The CDR3 DNA sequence: TGTGCCAGCAGTACCTCCCGCCTCGAGCGCGAGCAGTACTTC.

The count of this clone is one. Written as DNA, the CDR3 is TGTGCCAGCAGCAAAGGGGGACAGGGAGGTAGGACTGAAGCTTTCTTT. This gives the protein CASSKGGQGGRTEAFF. The chain is built from TRBV7-2 and TRBJ1-1; 9 bases align to TRBD1. Germline V lookup: CDR1 SGHTA, CDR2 FQGNSA. The length of the CDR3 is 16 residues. V trimming: 5 bases; J trimming: 5 bases; junction bases outside the gene matches: 12. The full variable domain, with the rest looked up from reference TRBV7-2 and TRBJ1-1, is GAGVSQSPSNKVTEKGKDVELRCDPISGHTALYWYRQSLGQGLEFLIYFQGNSAPDKSGLPSDRFSAERTGGSVSTLTIQRTQQEDSAVYLCASSKGGQGGRTEAFFGQGTRLTVV.

V is TRBV7-8 and J is TRBJ1-1, with D possibly being TRBD1 (6 bases). V lost 1 base and J 5 bases, leaving 11 bases between the germline ends. Germline CDR1 SGHVS, CDR2 FQNEAQ. This CDR3 is 14 amino acids long. CDR3 region: CASSLVPRGTEAFF. CDR3 nucleotides: TGTGCCAGCAGCTTAGTACCCAGGGGTACTGAAGCTTTCTTT. Together with reference TRBV7-8 and TRBJ1-1, the CDR3 gives the full variable domain: GAGVSQSPRYKVAKRGQDVALRCDPISGHVSLFWYQQALGQGPEFLTYFQNEAQLDKSGLPSDRFFAERPEGSVSTLKIQRTQQEDSAVYLCASSLVPRGTEAFFGQGTRLTVV.

This clone appeared a single time. The chain combines TRBV10-3 with TRBJ1-1; D is unclear. Trimming stripped 5 bases from V and 2 bases from J, with 12 bases between. Germline assignment: CDR1 ENHRY and CDR2 SYGVKD. CDR3 length equals 14 residues. DNA for the CDR3: TGTGCCATCAGTTTCACAACCTCAAACACTGAAGCTTTCTTT. Residues: CAISFTTSNTEAFF.

The chain uses TRBV27 and TRBJ2-7, with TRBD2 matching 8 bases. CDR3 length: 14 residues. Germline loops: CDR1 MNHEY, CDR2 SMNVEV (reference sequence). J was trimmed by 0 bases and V by 6 bases; bases with no gene match: 4. This CDR3 is CASRTGGPSYEQYF. The CDR3, as DNA: TGTGCCAGCAGAACGGGAGGGCCCTCCTACGAGCAGTACTTC.

The chain is built from TRBV19 and TRBJ2-6, with D perhaps matching TRBD1 (6 bases). V dropped 5 bases and J dropped 0 bases, with 17 bases sitting between them. The CDR3 contains 18 residues. Per the germline V gene, CDR1 is LNHDA and CDR2 is SQIVND (reference sequence). The DNA of the CDR3 is TGTGCCAGTAGTGTGGACAGCTCCGACCCCTCTGGGGCCAACGTCCTGACTTTC. Translated, it gives CASSVDSSDPSGANVLTF. Combining the CDR3 with reference TRBV19 and TRBJ2-6 gives the whole variable domain DGGITQSPKYLFRKEGQNVTLSCEQNLNHDAMYWYRQDPGQGLRLIYYSQIVNDFQKGDIAEGYSVSREKKESFPLTVTSAQKNPTAFYLCASSVDSSDPSGANVLTFGAGSRLTVL.

This chain's CDR3 is CASSPTGTDTQYF. The DNA of the CDR3 is TGTGCCAGCAGCCCCACAGGGACAGATACGCAGTATTTT. This rearrangement joins TRBV7-9 to TRBJ2-3, with D perhaps TRBD1 (6 bases). The CDR3 sequence is 13 residues long. The V end lost 5 bases, the J end lost 3 bases, and 9 bases lay between the germline ends. Germline V gene sequence: CDR1 SEHNR, CDR2 FQNEAQ (reference sequence).

This rearrangement joins TRBV30 to TRBJ2-7, with D maybe TRBD1 (6 bases). V lost 5 bases and J 1 base, leaving 9 bases between the germline ends. Germline V CDR1 and CDR2: GTSNPN, SVGIG (reference sequence). The CDR3 length is 12 residues. CDR3 residues: CAWRTGSYEQYF. The DNA of the CDR3 is TGTGCCTGGCGTACAGGGTCCTACGAGCAGTACTTC. Complete variable domain (other parts from reference TRBV30 and TRBJ2-7): SQTIHQWPATLVQPVGSPLSLECTVEGTSNPNLYWYRQAAGRGLQLLFYSVGIGQISSEVPQNLSASRPQDRQFILSSKKLLLSDSGFYLCAWRTGSYEQYFGPGTRLTVT.

V is TRBV30 and J is TRBJ1-2, with 7 bases that match TRBD1. With V trimmed by 0 bases and J by 8 bases, 6 bases remained unmatched. Looked up from germline, CDR1 is GTSNPN and CDR2 is SVGIG (reference sequence). This CDR3 contains 13 residues. CDR3 sequence (DNA): TGTGCCTGGAGTGTTGGAGGGGGCAGGGGCTACACCTTC. Residues: CAWSVGGGRGYTF. Based on the CDR3 plus reference TRBV30 and TRBJ1-2, the full variable domain is SQTIHQWPATLVQPVGSPLSLECTVEGTSNPNLYWYRQAAGRGLQLLFYSVGIGQISSEVPQNLSASRPQDRQFILSSKKLLLSDSGFYLCAWSVGGGRGYTFGSGTRLTVV.

This chain uses TRBV5-1 with TRBJ2-1; D possibly corresponds to TRBD2 (6 bases). The CDR3 extends over 18 amino acids. V shed 0 bases and J shed 7 bases, with 23 bases lying between them. The germline V gene has CDR1 SGHRS and CDR2 YFSETQ. The CDR3, as DNA: TGCGCCAGCAGCTTGGTTTCCGGGACTCCTCGACTTGGGAATGAGCAGTTCTTC. This gives the protein CASSLVSGTPRLGNEQFF.

The genes are TRBV9 and TRBJ1-1, with 7 bases aligning to TRBD1. Trimming at V came to 3 bases and at J to 10 bases, leaving 9 bases not matched to a gene. CDR1 is SGDLS, CDR2 YYNGEE, per germline. This CDR3 spans 13 amino acids. In DNA, the CDR3 is TGTGCCAGCAGCGCGACAGGGTCGGATGGAGCTTTCTTT. It is translated as CASSATGSDGAFF.

V and J are TRBV10-3 and TRBJ2-5; 8 positions match TRBD1. The trim removed 5 bases at V and 4 bases at J, leaving 9 bases unmatched. This CDR3 has 15 residues. Germline V lookup: CDR1 ENHRY, CDR2 SYGVKD. The CDR3 region has the DNA TGTGCCATCAGTTCCCAGACAGGGACAGGAGAGACCCAGTACTTC. Its protein product is CAISSQTGTGETQYF.

Details on this clone: Germline and junction disagree at one end, which may indicate a read error. The chain links TRBV7-9 to TRBJ2-7; D might be TRBD2 (6 bases). This CDR3 has 13 amino acids. Germline loops: CDR1 SEHNR, CDR2 FQNEAQ (reference sequence). DNA of the CDR3: TGTGCCAGCAGTTTAGGGTTGGGGGGCGAGCAGTACTTC. This encodes CASSLGLGGEQYF.

This chain joins TRBV18 and TRBJ1-5, with 10 nucleotides matching TRBD1. V lost 3 bases and J lost 6; bases outside the gene matches: 5. The CDR3 consists of 15 residues. In germline, CDR1 is KGHSH, CDR2 LQKENI. The CDR3 DNA reads as TGTGCCAGCTCACCGGGACAGGGGATGGGTCAGCCCCAGCATTTT. This gives the protein CASSPGQGMGQPQHF.

The chain employs TRBV11-3 and TRBJ2-6, with a tentative D call TRBD2 (6 bases). The germline V gene has CDR1 SGHNT and CDR2 YENEEA. Trimming took off 5 bases at V and 0 bases at J, with 11 bases between the two ends. This CDR3 is built from 16 residues. This CDR3 is CASSHLRGSGANVLTF. The CDR3 DNA sequence: TGTGCCAGCAGCCATTTGCGGGGCTCTGGGGCCAACGTCCTGACTTTC.

CDR3 sequence: CASTGAPSVYEQYF. CDR3 sequence (DNA): TGCGCCAGCACCGGAGCCCCTTCCGTCTACGAGCAGTACTTC. The genes are TRBV10-2 and TRBJ2-7; no clear D. V shed 7 bases and J shed 3 bases, with 16 bases lying between them. In germline, CDR1 is WSHSY, CDR2 SAAADI. The CDR3 runs to 14 residues.

The J gene is TRBJ2-3, the V gene TRBV27; 8 positions match TRBD1. This CDR3 has 14 residues. V dropped 5 bases and J dropped 5; count of bases not matched to a gene: 6. The germline V gene encodes CDR1 MNHEY and CDR2 SMNVEV (reference sequence). CDR3 loop: CASSLGQGGDTQYF. The DNA of the CDR3 is TGTGCCAGCAGTCTCGGACAGGGAGGAGATACGCAGTATTTT.

The chain recombines TRBV30 with TRBJ1-5, with 8 bases fitting TRBD1. CDR1 GTSNPN and CDR2 SVGIG come from the germline V gene (reference sequence). The J segment lost 3 bases and the V segment lost 3 bases, leaving 1 base of the junction unmatched. The CDR3 is made up of 13 amino acids. CDR3 coding DNA: TGTGCCTGGAGCAGGGGGCCCAATCAGCCCCAGCATTTT. Amino acids: CAWSRGPNQPQHF.